This entry lists 5 T cell receptor beta chains sequenced from one sample in a study of T cell responses to AZD1222 COVID-19 vaccine. Here immunoSEQ multiplex PCR was the method, and the copy in TCRdb shows in-frame clones only, minus some. The table records 95,000 to 150,000 clones, about 91% of them present only once. The starting material was peripheral blood, obtained on day 0 of AZD1222 vaccination. The receptors come from an adult in good health.

The gene calls are TRBV6-6 and TRBJ1-6; tentatively, D is TRBD1 (5 bases). Trimming removed 6 bases from V and 0 bases from J, with 24 bases in between. The CDR3 loop spans 20 amino acids. Germline V CDR1 and CDR2: MNHNY, SVGAGI (reference sequence). DNA for the CDR3: TGTGCCAGCAGCCTAAATTTGGGAGGGGCGGCTTACTCCTATAATTCACCCCTCCACTTT. Its translation is CASSLNLGGAAYSYNSPLHF.

This clone was detected a few times. V is TRBV15 and J is TRBJ1-5, with D tentatively TRBD1 (5 bases). Germline CDR1 is LNHNV and CDR2 is YYDKDF (reference sequence). The CDR3 is made up of 15 amino acids. Trimming stripped 3 bases from V and 2 bases from J, with 11 bases between. The CDR3 loop is CATSRALGGNQPQHF. CDR3 bases: TGTGCCACCAGCAGGGCTCTGGGGGGCAATCAGCCCCAGCATTTT.

The chain has TRBV3-1 (or the pseudogene TRBV3-2) and TRBJ1-1; 8 bases align to TRBD1. The V gene end was trimmed by 6 bases and the J gene end by 11 bases; junction bases not matched to a gene: 14. CDR1 is LGHDT and CDR2 is YNNKEL in the germline V gene (reference sequence). CDR3 length: 14 amino acids. CDR3 in DNA: TGTGCCAGCAGGAGCTCGGACAGGGACGATGAGGCTTTCTTT. Its translation: CASRSSDRDDEAFF.

This chain connects TRBV7-9 to TRBJ2-1; possible D gene TRBD1, 6 bases. Germline CDR1 SEHNR, CDR2 FQNEAQ (reference sequence). This CDR3 is 18 amino acids long. The V and J ends lost 5 bases and 1 base respectively, with 21 bases between them. The CDR3 coding sequence is TGTGCCAGCAGCCCATCCCTAGGGCAGGGGCTTTCCTACAATGAGCAGTTCTTC. Translating it yields CASSPSLGQGLSYNEQFF.

In DNA form, the CDR3 reads TGTGCCACCAGTGATGGCTTCCAAGAGACCCAGTACTTC. It yields the protein CATSDGFQETQYF. The V and J genes are TRBV24-1 and TRBJ2-5; D not resolved. This CDR3 has 13 amino acids. Trimming took 3 bases from V and 1 from J, leaving 5 bases between them. CDR1 is KGHDR and CDR2 is SFDVKD in the germline V gene.